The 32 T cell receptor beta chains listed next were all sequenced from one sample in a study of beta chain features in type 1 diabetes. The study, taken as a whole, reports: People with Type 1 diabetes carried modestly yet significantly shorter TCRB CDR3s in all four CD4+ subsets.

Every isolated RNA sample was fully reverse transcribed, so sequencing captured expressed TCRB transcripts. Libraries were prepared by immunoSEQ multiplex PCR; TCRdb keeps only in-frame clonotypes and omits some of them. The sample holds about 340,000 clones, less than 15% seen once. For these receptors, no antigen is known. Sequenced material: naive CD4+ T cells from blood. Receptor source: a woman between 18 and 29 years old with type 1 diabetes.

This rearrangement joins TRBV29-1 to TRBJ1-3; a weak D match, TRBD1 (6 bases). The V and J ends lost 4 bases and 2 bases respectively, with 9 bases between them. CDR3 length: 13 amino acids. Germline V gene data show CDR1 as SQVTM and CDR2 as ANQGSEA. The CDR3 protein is CSVAWTAGNTIYF. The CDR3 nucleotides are TGCAGCGTTGCCTGGACAGCTGGAAACACCATATATTTT.

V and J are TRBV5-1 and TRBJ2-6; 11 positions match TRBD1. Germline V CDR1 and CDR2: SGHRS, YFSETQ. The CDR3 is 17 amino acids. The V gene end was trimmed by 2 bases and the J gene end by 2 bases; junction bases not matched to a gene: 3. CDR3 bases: TGCGCCAGCAGCTTATTGGGACAGGGGGCTGGGGCCAACGTCCTGACTTTC. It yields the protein CASSLLGQGAGANVLTF. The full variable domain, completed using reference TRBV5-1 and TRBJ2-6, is KAGVTQTPRYLIKTRGQQVTLSCSPISGHRSVSWYQQTPGQGLQFLFEYFSETQRNKGNFPGRFSGRQFSNSRSEMNVSTLELGDSALYLCASSLLGQGAGANVLTFGAGSRLTVL.

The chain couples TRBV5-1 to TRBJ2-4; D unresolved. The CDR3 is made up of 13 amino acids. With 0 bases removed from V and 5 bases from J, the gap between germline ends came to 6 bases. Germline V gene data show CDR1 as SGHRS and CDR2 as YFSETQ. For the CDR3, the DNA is TGCGCCAGCAGCTTGGGGGCTGAAAACATTCAGTACTTC. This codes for CASSLGAENIQYF.

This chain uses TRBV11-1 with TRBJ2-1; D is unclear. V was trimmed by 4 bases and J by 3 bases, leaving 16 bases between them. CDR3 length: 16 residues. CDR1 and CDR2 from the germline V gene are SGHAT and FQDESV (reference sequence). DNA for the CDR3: TGTGCCAGCAGCTCGCTGGCCCAGTCCAGCTACAATGAGCAGTTCTTC. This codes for CASSSLAQSSYNEQFF.

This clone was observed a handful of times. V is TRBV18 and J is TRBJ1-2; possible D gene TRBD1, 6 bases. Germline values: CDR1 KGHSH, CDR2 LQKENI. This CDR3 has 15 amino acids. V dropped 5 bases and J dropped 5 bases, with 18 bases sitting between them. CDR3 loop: CASSANNRVGYGYTF. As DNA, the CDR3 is TGTGCCAGCTCAGCTAACAACAGGGTTGGATATGGCTACACCTTC. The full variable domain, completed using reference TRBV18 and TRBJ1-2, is NAGVMQNPRHLVRRRGQEARLRCSPMKGHSHVYWYRQLPEEGLKFMVYLQKENIIDESGMPKERFSAEFPKEGPSILRIQQVVRGDSAAYFCASSANNRVGYGYTFGSGTRLTVV.

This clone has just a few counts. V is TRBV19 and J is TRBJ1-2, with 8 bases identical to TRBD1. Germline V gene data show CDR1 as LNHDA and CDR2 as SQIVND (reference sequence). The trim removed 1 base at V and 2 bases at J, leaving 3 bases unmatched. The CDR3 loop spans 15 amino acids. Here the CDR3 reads CASSIVGDRNYGYTF. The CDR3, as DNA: TGTGCCAGTAGTATAGTAGGGGACAGGAACTATGGCTACACCTTC.

The CDR3 reads CASSWGPGQGDEQYV. The CDR3, as DNA: TGCGCCAGCAGCTGGGGGCCGGGACAGGGGGACGAGCAGTACGTC. The chain has TRBV5-1 and TRBJ2-7; 11 bases are shared with TRBD1. Germline V gene data show CDR1 as SGHRS and CDR2 as YFSETQ. The CDR3 has 15 residues. The junction had 7 bases not matched to a gene; V was cut back by 3 bases and J by 5 bases.

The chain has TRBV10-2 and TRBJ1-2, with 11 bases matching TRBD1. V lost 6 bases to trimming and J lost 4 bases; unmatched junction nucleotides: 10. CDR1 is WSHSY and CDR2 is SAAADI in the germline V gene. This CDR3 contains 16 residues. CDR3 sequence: CASRGQGAPVGYGYTF. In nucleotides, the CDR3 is TGCGCCAGCAGAGGACAGGGGGCCCCGGTAGGCTATGGCTACACCTTC.

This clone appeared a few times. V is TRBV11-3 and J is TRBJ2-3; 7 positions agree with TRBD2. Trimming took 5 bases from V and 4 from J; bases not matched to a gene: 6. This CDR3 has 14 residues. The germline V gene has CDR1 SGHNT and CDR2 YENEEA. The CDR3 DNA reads TGTGCCAGCAGCCGGGGGGAAATGTCAGATACGCAGTATTTT. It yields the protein CASSRGEMSDTQYF.

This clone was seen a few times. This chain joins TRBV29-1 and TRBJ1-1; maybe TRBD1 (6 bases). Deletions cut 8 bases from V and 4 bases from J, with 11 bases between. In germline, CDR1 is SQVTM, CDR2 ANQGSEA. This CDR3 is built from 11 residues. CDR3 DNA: TGCAGCTCCCAGGGGAGCACTGAAGCTTTCTTT. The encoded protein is CSSQGSTEAFF.

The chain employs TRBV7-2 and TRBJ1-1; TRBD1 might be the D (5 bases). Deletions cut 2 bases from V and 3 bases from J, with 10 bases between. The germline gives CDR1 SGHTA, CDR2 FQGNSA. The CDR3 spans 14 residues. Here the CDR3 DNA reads TGTGCCAGCAGCTTAAATGGGGGGGACACTGAAGCTTTCTTT. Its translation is CASSLNGGDTEAFF.

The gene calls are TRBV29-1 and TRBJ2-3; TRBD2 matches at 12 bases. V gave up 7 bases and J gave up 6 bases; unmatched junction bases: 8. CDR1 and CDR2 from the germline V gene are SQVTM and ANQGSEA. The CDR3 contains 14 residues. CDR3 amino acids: CSGRPGLAGDTQYF. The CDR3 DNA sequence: TGCAGCGGACGGCCGGGACTAGCGGGCGATACGCAGTATTTT.

CDR3 in DNA: TGTGCCAGCAGTTTATCTAGCGGGGCTTGGGAGACCCAGTACTTC. It is translated as CASSLSSGAWETQYF. This chain connects TRBV27 to TRBJ2-5; 8 bases align to TRBD2. V lost 0 bases to trimming and J lost 5 bases; unmatched junction nucleotides: 5. The CDR3 has 15 residues. Germline values: CDR1 MNHEY, CDR2 SMNVEV (reference sequence).

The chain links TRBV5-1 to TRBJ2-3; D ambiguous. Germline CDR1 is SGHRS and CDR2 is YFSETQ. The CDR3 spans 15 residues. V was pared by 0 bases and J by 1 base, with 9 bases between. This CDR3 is CASSLVLVGTDTQYF. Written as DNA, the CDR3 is TGCGCCAGCAGCTTGGTCCTAGTTGGCACAGATACGCAGTATTTT.

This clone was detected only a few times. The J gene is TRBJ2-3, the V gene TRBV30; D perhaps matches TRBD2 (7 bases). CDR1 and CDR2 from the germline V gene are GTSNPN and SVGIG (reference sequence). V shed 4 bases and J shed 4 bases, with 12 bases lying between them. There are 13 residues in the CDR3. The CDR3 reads CAWKGEGSDTQYF. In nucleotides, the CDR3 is TGTGCCTGGAAGGGGGAGGGCTCAGATACGCAGTATTTT. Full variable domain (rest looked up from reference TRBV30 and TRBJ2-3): SQTIHQWPATLVQPVGSPLSLECTVEGTSNPNLYWYRQAAGRGLQLLFYSVGIGQISSEVPQNLSASRPQDRQFILSSKKLLLSDSGFYLCAWKGEGSDTQYFGPGTRLTVL.

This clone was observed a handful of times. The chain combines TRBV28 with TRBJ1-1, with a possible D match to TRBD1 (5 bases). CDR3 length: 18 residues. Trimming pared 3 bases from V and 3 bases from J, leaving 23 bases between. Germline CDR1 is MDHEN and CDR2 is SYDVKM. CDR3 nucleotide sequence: TGTGCCAGCAGTTTTCTGGGATCGTGGGGCGCGGTGGACACTGAAGCTTTCTTT. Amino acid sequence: CASSFLGSWGAVDTEAFF.

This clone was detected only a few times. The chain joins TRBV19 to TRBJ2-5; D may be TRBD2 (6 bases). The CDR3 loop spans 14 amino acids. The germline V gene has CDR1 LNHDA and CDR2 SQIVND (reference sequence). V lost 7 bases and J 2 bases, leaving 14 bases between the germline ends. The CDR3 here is CASTPTSSQETQYF. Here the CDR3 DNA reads TGTGCCAGTACCCCGACTAGTAGTCAAGAGACCCAGTACTTC.

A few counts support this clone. This chain's CDR3 is CASSLDPGDRSSYEQYF. CDR3 in DNA: TGTGCCAGCAGTTTAGATCCCGGGGACAGGAGCTCCTACGAGCAGTACTTC. V gene TRBV28 combines with J gene TRBJ2-7, with 8 bases that match TRBD1. J was trimmed by 0 bases and V by 2 bases; bases with no gene match: 9. This CDR3 region has 17 residues. The germline V gene has CDR1 MDHEN and CDR2 SYDVKM.

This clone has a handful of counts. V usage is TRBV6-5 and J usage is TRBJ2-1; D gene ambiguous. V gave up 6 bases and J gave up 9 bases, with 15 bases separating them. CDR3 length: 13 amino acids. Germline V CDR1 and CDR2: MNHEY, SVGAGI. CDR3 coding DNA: TGTGCCAGCAGATCCGTGAGGATGGGTGAGCAGTTCTTC. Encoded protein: CASRSVRMGEQFF.

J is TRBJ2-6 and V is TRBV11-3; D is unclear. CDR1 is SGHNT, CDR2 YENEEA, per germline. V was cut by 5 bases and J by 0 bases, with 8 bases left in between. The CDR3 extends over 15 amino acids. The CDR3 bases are TGTGCCAGCAGCATTGGCGGCTCTGGGGCCAACGTCCTGACTTTC. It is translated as CASSIGGSGANVLTF.

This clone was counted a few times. The CDR3 DNA sequence: TGTGCCAGCAGCTTAGTTCGCTGGGCGGGAGATACGCAGTATTTT. Protein sequence: CASSLVRWAGDTQYF. This rearrangement joins TRBV7-2 to TRBJ2-3, with a possible D match to TRBD2 (5 bases). The CDR3 spans 15 residues. The germline CDR1 and CDR2 sequences are SGHTA and FQGNSA. Trimming removed 1 base from V and 5 bases from J, with 13 bases in between. Drawing the rest from reference TRBV7-2 and TRBJ2-3, the complete variable domain is GAGVSQSPSNKVTEKGKDVELRCDPISGHTALYWYRQSLGQGLEFLIYFQGNSAPDKSGLPSDRFSAERTGGSVSTLTIQRTQQEDSAVYLCASSLVRWAGDTQYFGPGTRLTVL.

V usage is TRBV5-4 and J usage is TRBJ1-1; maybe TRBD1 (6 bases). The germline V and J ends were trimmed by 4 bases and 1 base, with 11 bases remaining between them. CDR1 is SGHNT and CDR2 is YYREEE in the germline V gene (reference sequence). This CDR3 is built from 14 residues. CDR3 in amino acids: CASSLDSTNTEAFF. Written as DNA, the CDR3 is TGTGCCAGCAGCCTGGACAGTACGAACACTGAAGCTTTCTTT.

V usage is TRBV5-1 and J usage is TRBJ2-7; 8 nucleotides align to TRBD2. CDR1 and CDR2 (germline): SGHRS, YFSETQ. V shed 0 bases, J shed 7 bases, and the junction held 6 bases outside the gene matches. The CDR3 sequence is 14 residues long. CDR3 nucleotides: TGCGCCAGCAGCTTGGCCGGGATAGCGGGAGAGCAGTACTTC. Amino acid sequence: CASSLAGIAGEQYF.

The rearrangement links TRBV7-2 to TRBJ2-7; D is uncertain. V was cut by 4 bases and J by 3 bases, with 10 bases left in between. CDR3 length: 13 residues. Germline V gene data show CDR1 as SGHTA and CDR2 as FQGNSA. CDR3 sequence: CASSSSLHYEQYV. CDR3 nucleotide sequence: TGTGCCAGCAGCTCTTCCCTACACTACGAGCAGTACGTC.

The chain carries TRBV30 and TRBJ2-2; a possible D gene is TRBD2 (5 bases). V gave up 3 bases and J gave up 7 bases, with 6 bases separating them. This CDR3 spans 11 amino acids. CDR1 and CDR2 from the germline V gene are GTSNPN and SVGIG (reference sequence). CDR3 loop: CAWRGSGELFF. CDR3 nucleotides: TGTGCCTGGAGGGGGAGCGGGGAGCTGTTTTTT.

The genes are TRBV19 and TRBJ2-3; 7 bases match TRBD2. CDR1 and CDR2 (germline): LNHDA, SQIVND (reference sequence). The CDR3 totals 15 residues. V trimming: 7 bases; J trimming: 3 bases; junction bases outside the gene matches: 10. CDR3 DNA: TGTGCCAGTACCTTGACGGGAGGAGGGACAGATACGCAGTATTTT. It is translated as CASTLTGGGTDTQYF.

The CDR3 bases are TGTGCCAGCAGCTTACGCGCAGGGGGACAGCCCCAGCATTTT. This codes for CASSLRAGGQPQHF. The chain is built from TRBV7-2 and TRBJ1-5; 7 nucleotides agree with TRBD1. The germline V gene encodes CDR1 SGHTA and CDR2 FQGNSA. V was clipped by 2 bases and J by 7 bases; unmatched bases: 5. CDR3 length: 14 residues.

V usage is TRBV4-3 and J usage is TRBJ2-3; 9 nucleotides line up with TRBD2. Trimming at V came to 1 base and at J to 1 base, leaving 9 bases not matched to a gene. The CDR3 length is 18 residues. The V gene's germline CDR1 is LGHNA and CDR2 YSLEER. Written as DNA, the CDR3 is TGCGCCAGCAGCCAAGTTTTTTGGCCTAGCGGGGGCACAGATACGCAGTATTTT. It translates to CASSQVFWPSGGTDTQYF.

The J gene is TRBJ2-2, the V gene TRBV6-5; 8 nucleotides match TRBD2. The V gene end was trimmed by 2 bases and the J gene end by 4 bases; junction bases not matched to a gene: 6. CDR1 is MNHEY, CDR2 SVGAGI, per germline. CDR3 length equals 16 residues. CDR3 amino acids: CASSYRAGAGTGELFF. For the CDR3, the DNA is TGTGCCAGCAGTTACCGAGCGGGAGCGGGCACCGGGGAGCTGTTTTTT.

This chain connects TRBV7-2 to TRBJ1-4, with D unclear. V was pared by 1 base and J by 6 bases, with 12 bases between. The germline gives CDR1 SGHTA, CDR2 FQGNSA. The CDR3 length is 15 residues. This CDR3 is CASSLGAGGDEKLFF. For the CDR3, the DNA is TGTGCCAGCAGCTTAGGAGCAGGAGGAGATGAAAAACTGTTTTTT.

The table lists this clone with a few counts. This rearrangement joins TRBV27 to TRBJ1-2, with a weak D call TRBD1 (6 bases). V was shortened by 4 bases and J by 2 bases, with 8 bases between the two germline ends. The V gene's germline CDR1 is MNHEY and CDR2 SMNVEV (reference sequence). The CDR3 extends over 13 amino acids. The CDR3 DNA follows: TGTGCCAGCAGTTCCGACAGGAACTATGGCTACACCTTC. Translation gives CASSSDRNYGYTF.

The CDR3 region is CSLTVQETQYF. DNA of the CDR3: TGCAGTCTGACAGTCCAAGAGACCCAGTACTTC. V usage is TRBV20-1 and J usage is TRBJ2-5; possible D gene TRBD1, 5 bases. This CDR3 spans 11 amino acids. The germline CDR1 and CDR2 sequences are DFQATT and SNEGSKA (reference sequence). V lost 8 bases and J lost 1, with 8 bases in between.